The present TCR beta chain was sequenced within a study of siplizumab effects on memory and regulatory T cells. Generated by immunoSEQ multiplex PCR, the TCRdb table keeps only in-frame clones and is missing some. The profile shows 95,000 to 110,000 clones, more than 85% of them singletons. Germline CDR1 and CDR2: SGHAT and FQNNGV. The junction had 5 bases not matched to a gene; V was cut back by 3 bases and J by 1 base. CDR3 length: 15 residues. The V and J genes are TRBV11-2 and TRBJ2-7, with 8 bases fitting TRBD1. The specimen sequenced was Tregs sorted from blood. The TCR originated in a human donor in good health. CDR3 in amino acids: CASSFGQGRSYEQYF. CDR3 in DNA: TGTGCCAGCAGCTTCGGACAGGGCAGGTCCTACGAGCAGTACTTC.